This T cell receptor beta chain was captured in a study of blood T cells in healthy people across ages. Study-wide findings and caveats: Without sorted subsets, naive and antigen-experienced compartments could not be conclusively compared. Higher diversity, along with more naive CD4+ cells, distinguished long-lived donors from aged donors.

With respect to this clonotype: Its antigen is undetermined.

The CDR3 has 16 amino acids. CDR1 is SGDLS, CDR2 YYNGEE, per germline. V was pared by 3 bases and J by 6 bases, with 20 bases between. A second PCR of roughly 7 to 11 cycles used a sample-barcoded 5' primer and a J-beta primer mix. MiXCR was run by TCRdb on the 5' RACE reads, yielding one entry per CDR3 protein. The table has 850,000 to 1,300,000 distinct CDR3 sequences, under 45% seen once. The source material was blood. The V and J genes are TRBV9 and TRBJ2-3, with a weak D call TRBD2 (5 bases). The clonotype was recovered from a woman aged 55-69 years in good health. CDR3 sequence (DNA): TGTGCCAGCAGCGGACGAAGGACTGGCTTCGGGGATACGCAGTATTTT. Protein product: CASSGRRTGFGDTQYF.